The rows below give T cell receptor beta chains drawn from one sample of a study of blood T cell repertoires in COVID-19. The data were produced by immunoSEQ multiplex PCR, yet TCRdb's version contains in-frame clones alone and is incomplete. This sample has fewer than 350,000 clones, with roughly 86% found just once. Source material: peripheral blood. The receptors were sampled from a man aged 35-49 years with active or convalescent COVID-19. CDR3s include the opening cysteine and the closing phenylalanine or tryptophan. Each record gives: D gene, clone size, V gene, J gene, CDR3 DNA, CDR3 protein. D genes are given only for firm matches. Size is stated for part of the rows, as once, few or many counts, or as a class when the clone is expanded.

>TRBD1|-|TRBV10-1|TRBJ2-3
TGCGCCAGCAGCTATTACCGGGACAGGGGGCTGGATACGCAGTATTTT
CASSYYRDRGLDTQYF
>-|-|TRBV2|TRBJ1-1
TGTGCCAGCAGGGAACAGGTGGAAGCTTTCTTT
CASREQVEAFF
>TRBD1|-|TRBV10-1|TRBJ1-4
TGCGCCAGCAGTGAGGGGACAGCAACTAATGAAAAACTGTTTTTT
CASSEGTATNEKLFF
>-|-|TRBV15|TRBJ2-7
TGTGCCACCAACGACAGAAATTCCTACGAGCAGTACTTC
CATNDRNSYEQYF
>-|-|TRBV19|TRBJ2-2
TGTGCCAGTACCTCGGGACAAAACACCGGGGAGCTGTTTTTT
CASTSGQNTGELFF
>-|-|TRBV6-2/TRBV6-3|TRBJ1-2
TGTGCCAGCAGTTCGGGGTTTAACTATGGCTACACCTTC
CASSSGFNYGYTF
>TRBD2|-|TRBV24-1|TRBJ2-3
TGTGCCACCAGTTTAGCGGGGGGGCTTGATACGCAGTATTTT
CATSLAGGLDTQYF
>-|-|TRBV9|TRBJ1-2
TGTGCCAGCAGCGTAGAGGCGGCCGAAACCCCAACCTATGGCTACACCTTC
CASSVEAAETPTYGYTF
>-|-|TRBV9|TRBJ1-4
TGTGCCAGCAGCGTAGGAATGGGCCCAGAAAAACTGTTTTTT
CASSVGMGPEKLFF
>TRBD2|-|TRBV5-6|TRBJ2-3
TGTGCCAGCAGCTTCGGAGCGGGGGGCACAGATACGCAGTATTTT
CASSFGAGGTDTQYF
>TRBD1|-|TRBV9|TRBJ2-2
TGTGCCAGCAGCGGGACAGGGAAAAAGATCGAGAACACCGGGGAGCTGTTTTTT
CASSGTGKKIENTGELFF
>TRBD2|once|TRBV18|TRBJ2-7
TGTGCCAGCTCACCCGCGGGGGGGAGCGACGAGCAGTACTTC
CASSPAGGSDEQYF
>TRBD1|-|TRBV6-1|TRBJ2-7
TGTGCCAGCAGTGCCCGGACAGGGGGCGGCGAGCAGTACTTC
CASSARTGGGEQYF
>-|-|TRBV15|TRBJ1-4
TGTGCCACCAGCAGAGAGACAGCTAATGAAAAACTGTTTTTT
CATSRETANEKLFF
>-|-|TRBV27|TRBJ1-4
TGTGCCAGCAGTCCGAGGGCCGGATCGAATGAAAAACTGTTTTTT
CASSPRAGSNEKLFF
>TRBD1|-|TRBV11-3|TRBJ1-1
TGTGCCAGCAGCCCTAGGTGGGACAGGGGAATGACTGAAGCTTTCTTT
CASSPRWDRGMTEAFF
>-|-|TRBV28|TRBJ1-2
TGTGCCAGCAGCGTCCCCAACTATGGCTACACCTTC
CASSVPNYGYTF
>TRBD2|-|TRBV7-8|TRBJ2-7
TGTGCCAGCAGCTTCATGCGGGAGGGCTACGAGCAGTACTTC
CASSFMREGYEQYF
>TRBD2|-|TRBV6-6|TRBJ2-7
TGTGCCAGCACGACTAGCATTGGGGAACAGTACTTC
CASTTSIGEQYF
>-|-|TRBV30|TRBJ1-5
TGTGCCTGGAGTGTCCGGGATAATCAGCCCCAGCATTTT
CAWSVRDNQPQHF
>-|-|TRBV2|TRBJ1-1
TGTGCCAGAGAAATGGCGGGGAACACTGAAGCTTTCTTT
CAREMAGNTEAFF
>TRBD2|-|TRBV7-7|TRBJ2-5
TGTGCCAGCAGCTCCCTAGAGGGACTAGTCGGGGAGACCCAGTACTTC
CASSSLEGLVGETQYF
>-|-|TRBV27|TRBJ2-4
TGTGCCAGCAGTTTATACAGGCCACCAAGGGACATTCAGTACTTC
CASSLYRPPRDIQYF
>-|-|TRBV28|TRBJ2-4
TGTGCCAGCAGTTTAGGGTACAGCTCGAAGAACATTCAGTACTTC
CASSLGYSSKNIQYF
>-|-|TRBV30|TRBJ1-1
TGTGCCTGGTCCACCGCAGGTAACACTGAAGCTTTCTTT
CAWSTAGNTEAFF
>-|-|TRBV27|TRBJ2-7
TGTGCCAGCAGTGAGCATTCATCCTACGAGCAGTACTTC
CASSEHSSYEQYF
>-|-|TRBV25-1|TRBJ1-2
TGTGCCAGCAGTGAAACAGGGCTTAACTATGGCTACACCTTC
CASSETGLNYGYTF
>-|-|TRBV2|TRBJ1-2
TGTGCCACCCTGACAGAAAGAACGGATGGCTACACCTTC
CATLTERTDGYTF
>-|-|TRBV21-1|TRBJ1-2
TGTGCCAGCAAGGGGGACCCACACGATGGCTATGGCTACACCTTC
CASKGDPHDGYGYTF
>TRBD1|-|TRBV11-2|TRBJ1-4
TGTGCCAGCAGCCAAGCAAAGGGGGCAAATGAAAAACTGTTTTTT
CASSQAKGANEKLFF
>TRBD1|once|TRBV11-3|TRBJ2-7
TGTGCCAGCAGCCCCTTAACCGGGACAGCTACCTACGAGCAGTACTTC
CASSPLTGTATYEQYF
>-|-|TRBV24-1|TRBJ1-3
TGTGCCACCAGCGGGACTGCTGGAAACACCATATATTTT
CATSGTAGNTIYF
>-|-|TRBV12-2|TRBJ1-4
TGTGCAAGTCACATACAGGGGCTCCTAGCAACTAATGAAAAACTGTTTTTT
CASHIQGLLATNEKLFF
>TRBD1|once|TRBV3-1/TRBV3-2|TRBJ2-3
TGTGCCAGCAGCAGGACGGACAGGGGTAGAGCAGATACGCAGTATTTT
CASSRTDRGRADTQYF
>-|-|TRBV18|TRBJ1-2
TGTGCCAGCTCGACCCGACAGGAGAACTATGGCTACACCTTC
CASSTRQENYGYTF
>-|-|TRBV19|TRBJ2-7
TGTGCCAGTAGACAGACGAGCTCCTACGAGCAGTACTTC
CASRQTSSYEQYF
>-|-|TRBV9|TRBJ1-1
TGTGCCAGCAGCGTAGACCCCAAACGGGGGTCTGAAGCTTTCTTT
CASSVDPKRGSEAFF
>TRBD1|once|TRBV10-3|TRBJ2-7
TGTGCCATCAGTTTGACAGGGGGCGCTCACGAGCAGTACTTC
CAISLTGGAHEQYF
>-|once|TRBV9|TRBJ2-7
TGTGCCAGCAGCGGCGACACCTACGAGCAGTACTTC
CASSGDTYEQYF
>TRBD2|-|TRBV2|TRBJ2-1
TGTGCCAGCAGTTCCAGCGGGGGGATCGATGAGCAGTTCTTC
CASSSSGGIDEQFF